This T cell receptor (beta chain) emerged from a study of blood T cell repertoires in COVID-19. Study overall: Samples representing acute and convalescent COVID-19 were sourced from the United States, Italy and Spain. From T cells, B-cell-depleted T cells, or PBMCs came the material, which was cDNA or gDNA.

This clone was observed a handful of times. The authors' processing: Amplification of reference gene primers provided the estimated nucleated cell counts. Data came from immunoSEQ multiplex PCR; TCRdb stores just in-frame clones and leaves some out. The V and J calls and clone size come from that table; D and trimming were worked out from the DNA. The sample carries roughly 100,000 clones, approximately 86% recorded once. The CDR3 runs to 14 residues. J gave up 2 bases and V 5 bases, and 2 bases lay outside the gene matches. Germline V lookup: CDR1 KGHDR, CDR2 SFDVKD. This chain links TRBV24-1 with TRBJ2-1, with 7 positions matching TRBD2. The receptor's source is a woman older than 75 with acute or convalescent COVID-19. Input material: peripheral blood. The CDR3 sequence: CATSGRGAYNEQFF. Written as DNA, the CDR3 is TGTGCCACCAGTGGACGGGGGGCCTACAATGAGCAGTTCTTC.